This T cell receptor (beta chain) was captured by sequencing in a study of human T cells and chemical hapten exposure. Study-level findings and limits: Expanded TCRs made up significantly more big CDR3 similarity clusters than controls did.

V was shortened by 3 bases and J by 6 bases, with 7 bases between the two germline ends. Per the germline V gene, CDR1 is SGHTA and CDR2 is FQGNSA. The CDR3 loop spans 12 amino acids. Each CDR3 protein is one row after TCRdb ran MiXCR on the RACE reads. The top ten hold around 2% of the sample, which has about 360,000 distinct CDR3 sequences, about 4.8% seen once. This sample's time point: patch test 1, 2 weeks after DPC sensitization. Treatment specified: therapeutic diphenylcyclopropenone sensitization with weekly scalp DPC. Blood was collected ahead of every patch test applied. This clonotype has a count of ten or more. Its target is unknown.

The sequence was obtained from a woman aged 45-65 years with alopecia areata. Some clones in this sample may be carry-over from other donors' samples. The chain carries TRBV7-2 and TRBJ2-3; D is undetermined. The sample consisted of whole blood, taken in connection with sensitization to the hapten diphenylcyclopropenone (DPC). The CDR3 protein is CASSFSMDTQYF. The CDR3 coding sequence is TGTGCCAGCAGCTTCTCCATGGATACGCAGTATTTT.